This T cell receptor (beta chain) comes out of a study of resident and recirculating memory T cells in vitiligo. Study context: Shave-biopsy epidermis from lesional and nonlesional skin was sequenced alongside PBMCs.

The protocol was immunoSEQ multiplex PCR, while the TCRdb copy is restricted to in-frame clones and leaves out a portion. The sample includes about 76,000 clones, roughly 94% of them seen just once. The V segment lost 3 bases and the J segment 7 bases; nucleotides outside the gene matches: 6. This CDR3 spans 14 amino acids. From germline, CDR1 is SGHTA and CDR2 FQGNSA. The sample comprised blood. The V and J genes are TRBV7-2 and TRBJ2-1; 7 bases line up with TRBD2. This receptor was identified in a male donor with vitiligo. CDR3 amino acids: CASSFGLEKNEQFF. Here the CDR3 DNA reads TGTGCCAGCAGCTTCGGACTAGAAAAGAATGAGCAGTTCTTC.